The entry below describes one T cell receptor (beta chain). The clone's antigen remains unknown. No quality values exist for individual bases; no much larger clone is one base distant. The immunoSEQ Assay, a bias-controlled multiplex PCR, was used to amplify TCRbeta CDR3 regions from genomic DNA. In the source study's methods: The number of nucleated cells in each sample was estimated from the amplification of reference gene primers within the assay. Sequence reads were collapsed and filtered to measure the absolute abundance of every unique TCRbeta CDR3 rearrangement. For each sample, productive Simpson clonality was calculated by taking the square root of Simpson's diversity index across productive rearrangements. What TCRdb holds here is the immuneACCESS table cut down to in-frame rearrangements. Part of the clones is not present; checked against another copy, under half of the missing clones reflect an unresolved V gene, and the others are unexplained. Clone size and V and J calls were adopted from that table, with D and trimming inferred from the DNA. In all, the sample holds nearly 200,000 clones, and more than 80% of those were seen once. Together, the top ten hold approximately 7.6% of the sample.

The data are from a study of blood T cell repertoires in COVID-19 (dated by TCRdb to 2020 to 2021). Broadly, across the study: Collaborator samples came from the United States, Italy and Spain and covered acute and convalescent phases of COVID-19. The material from the prospective study consisted of cDNA or gDNA derived from T cells, B-cell-depleted T cells, or PBMCs. Subjects who had been exposed to COVID-19, were actively infected with it, or had recovered from it provided the deeply sampled blood TCRbeta repertoires that made up the dataset. A freely available public database, intended as a resource for researchers studying the immune response to SARS-CoV-2, is where the repertoires were released. Samples were obtained from the ongoing ImmuneRACE study (first 160 participants) and from 1,200 or so subjects provided by 6 global collaborators. The sample metadata nearly always contained a de-identified subject ID, COVID-19 status, age in years and sex. Where HLA class I and class II types were available, the types were taken from metadata supplied by the sample provider, not from assay-based typing.

On the study overall, not on this receptor specifically: The amount of clinical and demographic metadata varied by source and participant and was provided uncurated.

Enrolling through a virtual design, the prospective study's participants ranged in age from about 18 to 89 years and lived across roughly 23 United States geographic areas. Cohort assignment in the prospective study relied on participant-reported clinical history from a screening survey and a study questionnaire. For ImmuneRACE Cohort 3, a participant was defined as recovered based on two consecutive negative NP/OP PCR tests, clearance by a healthcare professional, or resolution of symptoms. Each participant in the prospective study had whole blood, serum and a nasopharyngeal or oropharyngeal swab collected by mobile phlebotomists. Additional blood draws and questionnaires over a 2-month period could optionally be provided by prospective study participants. Before DNA extraction, prospective study blood samples were shipped either frozen or at room temperature. The material sequenced was PBMCs or T cells enriched from blood (not recorded which). The receptor comes from a woman under 30 who had recovered from COVID-19.

The CDR3 has the sequence CASSLLPPDRGIKTQYF. The DNA sequence is given as TGTGCCAGCAGTTTACTCCCGCCTGACAGGGGCATCAAGACCCAGTACTTC. This chain joins TRBV28 to TRBJ2-5; 8 of the junction bases match TRBD1. The CDR3 sequence holds 17 residues, the cysteine and phenylalanine included. Just the 51-base CDR3 DNA is kept, in frame starting at base 1. Ends trimmed: V by 2 bases, J by 6 bases; bases unmatched to a gene: 14. CDR1 and CDR2 (MDHEN, SYDVKM) derive from the germline V gene.